A selection of T cell receptor beta chains follows, all from one sample in a study of cytomegalovirus exposure and HLA in healthy donors. Measured with immunoSEQ multiplex PCR; TCRdb has only the in-frame clones, and not every one. The top ten clones hold around 1.2% of a sample with around 180,000 clones, 65% to 90% of them seen once. Material for sequencing was PBMCs. The receptor source for this set is a girl aged 2-10 years in good health and CMV-seropositive. The CDR3 runs from the conserved cysteine through the conserved F or W. The D gene is left open where the match is weak. The size of a clone is reported for some rows only, either as once, few or many, or as a class for expanded clones.

d_call,j_call,v_call,clone_size,cdr3_nt,cdr3_aa
NA,TRBJ1-2,TRBV11-2,NA,TGTGCCAGCAGCCGTTCGGGGGACTATGGCTACACCTTC,CASSRSGDYGYTF
NA,TRBJ2-2,TRBV10-3,NA,TGTGCCATCAGGCAGGGGGGTGTCGACGGGGAGCTGTTTTTT,CAIRQGGVDGELFF
NA,TRBJ2-3,TRBV7-6,NA,TGTGCCAGCAGCTTACCTTCCACAGATACGCAGTATTTT,CASSLPSTDTQYF
NA,TRBJ1-3,TRBV13,NA,TGTGCCAGCAGCATAGACAGAGACTCTGGAAACACCATATATTTT,CASSIDRDSGNTIYF
TRBD1,TRBJ1-5,TRBV28,NA,TGTGCCAGCAGTCCCCGACAAGGGGGCGGCGGGAGCAATCAGCCCCAGCATTTT,CASSPRQGGGGSNQPQHF
NA,TRBJ2-1,TRBV7-9,NA,TGTGCCAGCGGCGAGATAGGCGGAGGGAGCTCCTACAATGAGCAGTTCTTC,CASGEIGGGSSYNEQFF
TRBD2,TRBJ2-1,TRBV7-9,NA,TGTGCCACCCAAGACATTCGGGCGGGGGGCCGACAGTTCTTC,CATQDIRAGGRQFF
NA,TRBJ1-1,TRBV11-2,NA,TGTGCCAGCAGCTTAAAGGCCGGGGAGACTGAAGCTTTCTTT,CASSLKAGETEAFF
NA,TRBJ2-3,TRBV30,NA,TGTGCCTGGAGTAATCCACAGGGACCAGATACGCAGTATTTT,CAWSNPQGPDTQYF
NA,TRBJ1-1,TRBV5-4,NA,TGTGCCAGCAGCTTGGGGGTGGGGAGATCGGCAGCTTTCTTT,CASSLGVGRSAAFF
TRBD2,TRBJ2-2,TRBV9,once,TGTGCCAGCAGCGCTAGCGGGGGAGCACACACCGGGGAGCTGTTTTTT,CASSASGGAHTGELFF
TRBD2,TRBJ2-1,TRBV7-9,NA,TGTGCCAGCAGCTTACAGCGGGGGGGGTACAATGAGCAGTTCTTC,CASSLQRGGYNEQFF
NA,TRBJ2-7,TRBV4-1,few,TGCGCCAGCAGCCAAGAGTATCGGGATCTCTACGAGCAGTACTTC,CASSQEYRDLYEQYF
NA,TRBJ1-1,TRBV5-1,NA,TGCGCCAGCAGCTTGGTCGTGAACACTGAAGCTTTCTTT,CASSLVVNTEAFF
TRBD2,TRBJ2-1,TRBV28,NA,TGTGCCAGCAGTTTACAAGTTGGCACTAGCGGAGCCAATGAGCAGTTCTTC,CASSLQVGTSGANEQFF
NA,TRBJ2-4,TRBV28,NA,TGTGCCAGCAGTTCCGAAACAGACCCGGGGGCCAAAAACATTCAGTACTTC,CASSSETDPGAKNIQYF
TRBD2,TRBJ2-3,TRBV7-3,NA,TGTGCCAGCAGCTCCACCACTAGCGGGTCGGCGTATTTT,CASSSTTSGSAYF
NA,TRBJ2-5,TRBV19,NA,TGTGCCAGTAGTATCGCCGTCCTTGGGGCAGGGTGGGAGACCCAGTACTTC,CASSIAVLGAGWETQYF
TRBD2,TRBJ2-7,TRBV13,NA,TGTGCCAGCAGCCCCCGGACTAGCGGGGGTAACTACGAGCAGTACTTC,CASSPRTSGGNYEQYF
NA,TRBJ2-1,TRBV9,once,TGTGCCAGCAGCGTAGTAGGGCTAGCTAATGAGCAGTTCTTC,CASSVVGLANEQFF
TRBD1,TRBJ2-7,TRBV25-1,NA,TGTGCCAGCAGTGAACAGAGACAGGGGCGCTCCTACGAGCAGTACTTC,CASSEQRQGRSYEQYF
NA,TRBJ2-1,TRBV6-5,few,TGTGCCAGCAGTTACTCTTCGTGGGAGCGGTACAATGAGCAGTTCTTC,CASSYSSWERYNEQFF
NA,TRBJ2-1,TRBV7-9,NA,TGTGCCAGCAGCTTAGCGGGAGTAAGCACAAATGAGCAGTTCTTC,CASSLAGVSTNEQFF
TRBD2,TRBJ2-7,TRBV9,NA,TGTGCCAGCAGCGGGGGGGGACTTACCTACGAGCAGTACTTC,CASSGGGLTYEQYF
TRBD1,TRBJ1-1,TRBV10-3,NA,TGTGCCACCTGGGACAGGGGGGAACACACTGAAGCTTTCTTT,CATWDRGEHTEAFF
NA,TRBJ1-5,TRBV19,NA,TGTGCCAGTAGTATAGCCCGGACAGTTAGCAATCAGCCCCAGCATTTT,CASSIARTVSNQPQHF
TRBD1,TRBJ1-3,TRBV28,few,TGTGCCAGCAGTATCGTCAGGGGGTTTGGAAACACCATATATTTT,CASSIVRGFGNTIYF
NA,TRBJ1-2,TRBV25-1,NA,TGTGCCAGCAGTGCTGGGACATCATCCGGCTACACCTTC,CASSAGTSSGYTF
NA,TRBJ1-4,TRBV6-1,NA,TGTGCCAGCAGTGAATCTCCGAACTCCGAAAAACTGTTTTTT,CASSESPNSEKLFF
TRBD1,TRBJ2-5,TRBV6-1,NA,TGTGCCAGCAGGACAGGGGGTCGGGAGACCCAGTACTTC,CASRTGGRETQYF
NA,TRBJ1-1,TRBV7-2,NA,TGTGCCAGCAGCTTAGTAATCGGGGGGCGGAAACCTCCAGCTTTCTTT,CASSLVIGGRKPPAFF
NA,TRBJ1-4,TRBV11-3,once,TGTGCCAGCAGCAGGACATTTACAACTAATGAAAAACTGTTTTTT,CASSRTFTTNEKLFF
NA,TRBJ2-4,TRBV9,NA,TGTGCCAGCAGCGTAGGACCGGGCATTCAGTACTTC,CASSVGPGIQYF
TRBD2,TRBJ2-3,TRBV9,NA,TGTGCCAGCAGCAGGACTAGCGGGATCACAGATACGCAGTATTTT,CASSRTSGITDTQYF
TRBD1,TRBJ2-2,TRBV5-1,NA,TGCGCCAGCAGCTTGGTTGGGGCAGGGGGCACCGGGGAGCTGTTTTTT,CASSLVGAGGTGELFF
TRBD2,TRBJ2-3,TRBV5-1,NA,TGCGCCAGCAGCAGGCTCCTAGCGGGAGGATTGGCAGATACGCAGTATTTT,CASSRLLAGGLADTQYF
TRBD1,TRBJ1-6,TRBV4-1,NA,TGCGCCAGCAGCCCACGAGGACAGGGCGAATATAATTCACCCCTCCACTTT,CASSPRGQGEYNSPLHF
TRBD2,TRBJ2-1,TRBV5-1,NA,TGCGCCAGCAGCTGGGGGAGGGGCAGCGCTTACAATGAGCAGTTCTTC,CASSWGRGSAYNEQFF
NA,TRBJ1-4,TRBV29-1,NA,TGCAGCGTTGGCGGGGGCCCAGGGGAAAAACTGTTTTTT,CSVGGGPGEKLFF
TRBD1,TRBJ1-2,TRBV30,NA,TGTGCCTGGAGGACACTGGACAGGGTTGGCTACACCTTC,CAWRTLDRVGYTF
NA,TRBJ2-7,TRBV5-1,NA,TGCGCCAGCAGCCAACAGTCCGAGCAGTACTTC,CASSQQSEQYF
NA,TRBJ1-6,TRBV9,NA,TGTGCCAGCAGCGTAGAGGGGCTTTCACCCCTCCACTTT,CASSVEGLSPLHF
TRBD1,TRBJ1-1,TRBV6-5,NA,TGTGCCAGCAGTACGCCGGACAGGGCGAACACTGAAGCTTTCTTT,CASSTPDRANTEAFF
NA,TRBJ1-2,TRBV6-1,NA,TGTGCCAGCAGTGAAAATCTGGCGGCGGGAGGCTACACCTTC,CASSENLAAGGYTF
NA,TRBJ1-2,TRBV5-6,NA,TGTGCCAGCAGCTTGGGACAGAACTATGGCTACACCTTC,CASSLGQNYGYTF
NA,TRBJ1-1,TRBV11-3,NA,TGTGCCAGCAGCTTAACCGGGAACACTGAAGCTTTCTTT,CASSLTGNTEAFF
TRBD2,TRBJ2-4,TRBV4-2,NA,TGTGCCAGCAGCCAAGACCGGACTAGCGGTGTGGCAAACATTCAGTACTTC,CASSQDRTSGVANIQYF
TRBD1,TRBJ2-7,TRBV5-6,NA,TGTGCCAGCAGCTACGACAGGGGATTCTACGAGCAGTACTTC,CASSYDRGFYEQYF
TRBD1,TRBJ2-2,TRBV18,NA,TGTGCCAGCTCACCTCGACCGAAGACAGGGAGCACCGGGGAGCTGTTTTTT,CASSPRPKTGSTGELFF
NA,TRBJ1-4,TRBV19,NA,TGTGCCAGTAGTCCAACAGGGATCTGGGGTGAAAAACTGTTTTTT,CASSPTGIWGEKLFF
NA,TRBJ1-2,TRBV19,NA,TGTGCCAGTAGTATAGGGTCAGGCCGCTATGGCTACACCTTC,CASSIGSGRYGYTF
NA,TRBJ2-1,TRBV12-5,NA,TGTGCTAGTGCCCGGACTCGGGAGTACAATGAGCAGTTCTTC,CASARTREYNEQFF
NA,TRBJ2-2,TRBV27,once,TGTGCCAGCAGCTCCCTAGCGAACACCGGGGAGCTGTTTTTT,CASSSLANTGELFF
NA,TRBJ2-3,TRBV5-1,NA,TGCGCCAGCAGCTTGGATTCGGGGACTAGCACAGATACGCAGTATTTT,CASSLDSGTSTDTQYF
NA,TRBJ1-5,TRBV4-1,few,TGCGCCAGCAGCCTCTTAGGGAGGGGGAGCAATCAGCCCCAGCATTTT,CASSLLGRGSNQPQHF
TRBD1,TRBJ2-7,TRBV5-1,few,TGCGCCAGCAGCTTGGTGGGACAGGGATACGAGCAGTACTTC,CASSLVGQGYEQYF
TRBD1,TRBJ1-1,TRBV6-5,few,TGTGCCAGTTCGAACAGGGGATTAATGCACACTGAAGCTTTCTTT,CASSNRGLMHTEAFF
TRBD1,TRBJ2-7,TRBV27,NA,TGTGCCAGCAGTCTGATCGGGACAGGGTACGAGCAGTACTTC,CASSLIGTGYEQYF
NA,TRBJ1-2,TRBV10-3,NA,TGTGCCATCAGTGAGTCGACAGGAAGACAGGCCACCGTTAATGGGTATGGCTACACCTTC,CAISESTGRQATVNGYGYTF
NA,TRBJ1-2,TRBV6-5,few,TGTGCCAGCAGGATGATCGGACTTACCTATGGCTACACCTTC,CASRMIGLTYGYTF